Presented here are 6 T cell receptor beta chains from one specimen sequenced in a study of T cell repertoires in cytomegalovirus infection. From the reads, TCRdb called clonotypes with MiXCR, one entry per CDR3 protein. The data show 300,000 to 400,000 distinct CDR3 sequences, with approximately 18% seen just once and 8.7% held by the top ten. The source material was PBMCs. These receptors all stem from a human donor in good health (CMV status not recorded). Some clones in this sample may be carry-over from other donors' samples.

The sample holds a few counts of this clonotype. V is TRBV6-5 and J is TRBJ1-1, with D possibly matching TRBD1 (6 bases). In germline, CDR1 is MNHEY, CDR2 SVGAGI. This CDR3 has 14 amino acids. The V and J ends lost 2 bases and 5 bases respectively, with 12 bases between them. For the CDR3, the DNA is TGTGCCAGCAGTTACGACAGGTTTAAGACTGAAGCTTTCTTT. Its translation is CASSYDRFKTEAFF.

In DNA, the CDR3 is TGCAGCGTTGAATACGACTTCGGGACCTACGAGCAGTACTTC. As protein: CSVEYDFGTYEQYF. The rearrangement links TRBV29-1 to TRBJ2-7; TRBD2 might be the D (5 bases). The CDR3 loop spans 14 amino acids. V was pared by 2 bases and J by 2 bases, with 13 bases between. The germline V gene encodes CDR1 SQVTM and CDR2 ANQGSEA.

This clonotype was detected ten times or more. V gene TRBV7-2 combines with J gene TRBJ2-5; D remains unclear. Between the trimmed V and J ends, which lost 1 base and 13 bases, there was a span of 16 bases. Germline CDR1 and CDR2: SGHTA and FQGNSA. There are 13 residues in the CDR3. In DNA form, the CDR3 reads TGTGCCAGCAGCTTAGGGGTCCAAAATAGTCTGTACTTC. Translating gives CASSLGVQNSLYF.

There are a few counts of this clonotype. The chain combines TRBV7-2 with TRBJ2-1; D call uncertain. Germline CDR1 is SGHTA and CDR2 is FQGNSA. Between the trimmed V and J ends, which lost 4 bases and 5 bases, there was a span of 15 bases. There are 15 residues in the CDR3. CDR3 protein: CASSWKRQDHNEQFF. The CDR3, as DNA: TGTGCCAGCAGCTGGAAAAGGCAGGACCACAATGAGCAGTTCTTC.

This clonotype has just a few counts. V usage is TRBV25-1 and J usage is TRBJ2-3; no clear D. The V gene lost 6 bases and the J gene lost 1 base, with 11 bases spanning the gap. Germline-derived CDR1 and CDR2 are MGHDK and SYGVNS. This CDR3 contains 14 residues. CDR3 loop: CASSSHGGTDTQYF. The CDR3 DNA is TGTGCCAGCAGCTCTCACGGAGGCACAGATACGCAGTATTTT.

This clonotype was detected ten times or more. The chain couples TRBV12-3 or TRBV12-4 to TRBJ2-1; weak D call: TRBD2 (6 bases). The CDR3 spans 15 residues. V was shortened by 6 bases and J by 4 bases, with 16 bases between the two germline ends. For the CDR3, the DNA is TGTGCCAGCAGGCTGGGGACTTACCCTTACAATGAGCAGTTCTTC. The encoded protein is CASRLGTYPYNEQFF.